This is a list of T cell receptor beta chains from one sample in a study of early T cells in non-severe SARS-CoV-2 infection. TCRdb re-called the 5' RACE reads with MiXCR, one entry per CDR3 protein. Among over 35,000 distinct CDR3 sequences, 3.5% to 5% were seen once, and the ten largest hold about 16%. Input material: whole blood. The receptors shown here come from an adult who was a healthcare worker with PCR-confirmed SARS-CoV-2 infection or an uninfected control (not recorded which). Both conserved end residues are part of each CDR3. The order of the fields is D gene, clone size, J gene, V gene, CDR3 DNA, CDR3 protein. The D gene is left open where the match is weak. Some rows mark clone size as missing; the rest say once, few, many or name a class of expanded clone.

d_gene: TRBD1
abundance: many
j_gene: TRBJ2-7
v_gene: TRBV12-3/TRBV12-4
CDR3nt: TGTGCCAGCAGTTACCGGGACAGGGTGTACGAGCAGTACTTC
CDR3aa: CASSYRDRVYEQYF

d_gene: NA
abundance: NA
j_gene: TRBJ1-1
v_gene: TRBV11-2
CDR3nt: TGTGCCAGCAGCTCGGACCTTGGGACTGAAGCTTTCTTT
CDR3aa: CASSSDLGTEAFF

d_gene: TRBD2
abundance: many
j_gene: TRBJ2-7
v_gene: TRBV20-1
CDR3nt: TGCAGTGCTAGAGGGCCGGGGGGGTCGTACGAGCAGTACTTC
CDR3aa: CSARGPGGSYEQYF

d_gene: NA
abundance: many
j_gene: TRBJ1-1
v_gene: TRBV3-1
CDR3nt: TGTGCCAGCAGCCAAGATAGCCGTAAAGCTTTCTTT
CDR3aa: CASSQDSRKAFF

d_gene: NA
abundance: many
j_gene: TRBJ2-4
v_gene: TRBV12-3/TRBV12-4
CDR3nt: TGTGCCAGCACCGGCAGGTTTTCTGACATTCAGTACTTC
CDR3aa: CASTGRFSDIQYF

d_gene: TRBD1
abundance: many
j_gene: TRBJ1-6
v_gene: TRBV6-6
CDR3nt: TGTGCCAGCAGCCGGGGACAGGCCACTCGGTTAGCTGATTCACCCCTCCACTTT
CDR3aa: CASSRGQATRLADSPLHF

d_gene: NA
abundance: many
j_gene: TRBJ2-3
v_gene: TRBV3-1
CDR3nt: TGTGCCAGCAGCCAAGAATTGTGGACCAGGCAAGGGTCAGATACGCAGTATTTT
CDR3aa: CASSQELWTRQGSDTQYF

d_gene: TRBD1
abundance: NA
j_gene: TRBJ2-5
v_gene: TRBV5-4
CDR3nt: TGTGCCAGCACCAAGGGACAGCAAGAGACCCAGTACTTC
CDR3aa: CASTKGQQETQYF

d_gene: TRBD2
abundance: NA
j_gene: TRBJ2-3
v_gene: TRBV7-9
CDR3nt: TGTGCCAGCAGCCCCCCCGTGGAGCGGGGGGGCACAGATACGCAGTATTTT
CDR3aa: CASSPPVERGGTDTQYF

d_gene: NA
abundance: few
j_gene: TRBJ2-2
v_gene: TRBV7-9
CDR3nt: TGTGCCAGCAGCACCAAAGCGAACACCGGGGAGCTGTTTTTT
CDR3aa: CASSTKANTGELFF

d_gene: NA
abundance: few
j_gene: TRBJ1-5
v_gene: TRBV19
CDR3nt: TGTGCCAGTACGTTGAGCAATCAGCCCCAGCATTTT
CDR3aa: CASTLSNQPQHF

d_gene: NA
abundance: NA
j_gene: TRBJ2-3
v_gene: TRBV2
CDR3nt: TGTGCCAGCAGTCCTCAGGGTCTAGATACGCAGTATTTT
CDR3aa: CASSPQGLDTQYF

d_gene: NA
abundance: NA
j_gene: TRBJ2-1
v_gene: TRBV7-9
CDR3nt: TGTGTCAGCAGCTTTAGCGGCAATGAGCAGTTCTTC
CDR3aa: CVSSFSGNEQFF

d_gene: TRBD2
abundance: NA
j_gene: TRBJ2-2
v_gene: TRBV19
CDR3nt: TGTGCCAGTAAGACTAGCGGGGGGGCGCGCACCGGGGAGCTGTTTTTT
CDR3aa: CASKTSGGARTGELFF

d_gene: NA
abundance: few
j_gene: TRBJ2-3
v_gene: TRBV25-1
CDR3nt: TGTGCCAGCAGTGAATCCAGGGGCCCAGATACGCAGTATTTT
CDR3aa: CASSESRGPDTQYF

d_gene: TRBD2
abundance: many
j_gene: TRBJ2-3
v_gene: TRBV7-2
CDR3nt: TGTGCCAGCAGTTCTGGACTAGCGTGGACAGATACGCAGTATTTT
CDR3aa: CASSSGLAWTDTQYF

d_gene: TRBD1
abundance: NA
j_gene: TRBJ1-2
v_gene: TRBV7-9
CDR3nt: TGTGCCAGCAGTTGGGGACAGGGGGAAGGCTACACCTTC
CDR3aa: CASSWGQGEGYTF

d_gene: TRBD1
abundance: NA
j_gene: TRBJ2-3
v_gene: TRBV12-3/TRBV12-4
CDR3nt: TGTGCCAGCGGGCGACAGGGAGCGGCAGATACGCAGTATTTT
CDR3aa: CASGRQGAADTQYF

d_gene: NA
abundance: few
j_gene: TRBJ2-7
v_gene: TRBV30
CDR3nt: TGTGCCTGGAGTGTAAGGGAGAACCACGAGCAGTACTTC
CDR3aa: CAWSVRENHEQYF

d_gene: NA
abundance: few
j_gene: TRBJ1-2
v_gene: TRBV12-3/TRBV12-4
CDR3nt: TGTGCCAGCAGTTTATCCCGGAGCTATGGCTACACCTTC
CDR3aa: CASSLSRSYGYTF

d_gene: TRBD2
abundance: many
j_gene: TRBJ2-1
v_gene: TRBV15
CDR3nt: TGTGCCACCAGCAGAGGGGGTAGCGGGGGCTCCTACAATGAGCAGTTCTTC
CDR3aa: CATSRGGSGGSYNEQFF

d_gene: NA
abundance: many
j_gene: TRBJ2-1
v_gene: TRBV11-3
CDR3nt: TGTGCCAGCAGCCTAGAGGCAGGGAACAATGAGCAGTTCTTC
CDR3aa: CASSLEAGNNEQFF

d_gene: NA
abundance: many
j_gene: TRBJ2-1
v_gene: TRBV2
CDR3nt: TGTGCCAGCAGTGAAGAAGGGGAGGAGCAGTTCTTC
CDR3aa: CASSEEGEEQFF

d_gene: NA
abundance: many
j_gene: TRBJ2-1
v_gene: TRBV20-1
CDR3nt: TGCAGTGCTGGGATTAAAAACAATGAGCAGTTCTTC
CDR3aa: CSAGIKNNEQFF

d_gene: NA
abundance: many
j_gene: TRBJ1-6
v_gene: TRBV4-2
CDR3nt: TGTGCCAGCAGCCAAGACTCGGGGCAGCCTTCACCCCTCCACTTT
CDR3aa: CASSQDSGQPSPLHF

d_gene: NA
abundance: NA
j_gene: TRBJ1-1
v_gene: TRBV5-1
CDR3nt: TGCGCCAGCAGCTTGATGGCAGAGGGGACTGAAGCTTTCTTT
CDR3aa: CASSLMAEGTEAFF

d_gene: NA
abundance: many
j_gene: TRBJ2-7
v_gene: TRBV20-1
CDR3nt: TGCAGTGCTAGAGGTATCTACGAGCAGTACTTC
CDR3aa: CSARGIYEQYF

d_gene: TRBD2
abundance: many
j_gene: TRBJ2-1
v_gene: TRBV4-2
CDR3nt: TGTGCCAGCAGCCAAGGTCCCGCTAGCGGGGGGGCCTACAATGAGCAGTTCTTC
CDR3aa: CASSQGPASGGAYNEQFF

d_gene: NA
abundance: few
j_gene: TRBJ1-2
v_gene: TRBV5-1
CDR3nt: TGCGCCAGCAGCTCGGAAAGGGACGTTGCCTTCGTCGGCTACACCTTC
CDR3aa: CASSSERDVAFVGYTF

d_gene: TRBD1
abundance: many
j_gene: TRBJ1-2
v_gene: TRBV18
CDR3nt: TGTGCCAGCTCACAGGACAGGGGCCATGGCTACACCTTC
CDR3aa: CASSQDRGHGYTF